The rows below give T cell receptor beta chains drawn from one sample of a study of cytomegalovirus exposure and HLA in healthy donors. Libraries were prepared by immunoSEQ multiplex PCR; TCRdb keeps only in-frame clonotypes and omits some of them. Altogether more than 85,000 clones are present, around 77% being singletons, with the ten largest covering roughly 8%. The material sequenced was PBMCs. The origin of the receptors is a female donor in good health and CMV-seronegative. Each CDR3 is given with its conserved first and last residue. A D gene is named only where the DNA matches it firmly. Clone size appears in some rows only: once, few, many, or a class for an expanded clone.

clone_size j_call v_call d_call cdr3_aa cdr3_nt
NA TRBJ2-7 TRBV15 NA CATSVLRFYEQYF TGTGCCACCAGCGTATTGAGATTCTACGAGCAGTACTTC
NA TRBJ2-7 TRBV28 NA CASSLGTAYEQYF TGTGCCAGCAGTTTAGGTACAGCCTACGAGCAGTACTTC
NA TRBJ2-1 TRBV9 TRBD2 CASSRGLAGVNEQFF TGTGCCAGCAGCAGGGGACTAGCGGGAGTCAATGAGCAGTTCTTC
NA TRBJ1-2 TRBV28 TRBD1 CASSLNPTTVTGSKDYGYTF TGTGCCAGCAGTTTAAACCCCACCACAGTGACAGGGAGTAAAGACTATGGCTACACCTTC
NA TRBJ1-2 TRBV13 NA CASSLDLDSLGGYTF TGTGCCAGCAGCTTAGATTTGGACAGCTTGGGGGGCTACACCTTC
NA TRBJ2-5 TRBV4-1 NA CASSQVPGETQYF TGCGCCAGCAGCCAAGTACCGGGAGAGACCCAGTACTTC
NA TRBJ2-7 TRBV7-2 TRBD2 CASSASGTSYEQYF TGTGCCAGCAGCGCTAGCGGGACCTCCTACGAGCAGTACTTC
NA TRBJ1-6 TRBV5-1 NA CASSLGQNYNSPLHF TGCGCCAGCAGCTTGGGACAGAACTATAATTCACCCCTCCACTTT
NA TRBJ2-7 TRBV11-2 NA CASSSEGGIGSYEQYF TGTGCCAGCAGCTCCGAGGGGGGGATAGGCTCCTACGAGCAGTACTTC
NA TRBJ1-3 TRBV7-8 NA CASSFGQSETIYF TGTGCCAGCAGCTTTGGACAGTCCGAAACCATATATTTT
NA TRBJ2-7 TRBV6-5 TRBD2 CASKLAGGAEQYF TGTGCCAGCAAACTAGCGGGAGGGGCCGAGCAGTACTTC
NA TRBJ1-2 TRBV19 TRBD1 CASSKPGQGNSGYTF TGTGCCAGTAGTAAACCGGGACAGGGGAACAGCGGCTACACCTTC
few TRBJ1-5 TRBV19 TRBD1 CASSMGTGVGQPQHF TGTGCCAGTAGTATGGGGACAGGGGTGGGACAGCCCCAGCATTTT
NA TRBJ2-5 TRBV6-6 NA CASSYGPWETQYF TGTGCCAGCAGTTACGGCCCCTGGGAGACCCAGTACTTC
NA TRBJ2-7 TRBV6-5 NA CASSYSRLDSEDF TGTGCCAGCAGTTACTCGAGGCTAGACAGTGAGGACTTC
NA TRBJ2-7 TRBV18 TRBD2 CASSPRGAGPYEQYF TGTGCCAGCTCACCGCGGGGGGCCGGTCCTTACGAGCAGTACTTC
NA TRBJ1-2 TRBV6-1 NA CASSEALADYGYTF TGTGCCAGCAGTGAAGCGCTGGCAGACTATGGCTACACCTTC
once TRBJ1-2 TRBV7-2 TRBD1 CASSPRVGQGAGYTF TGTGCCAGCAGCCCTCGGGTAGGACAGGGGGCGGGCTACACCTTC
NA TRBJ2-1 TRBV6-4 TRBD2 CASSDVGGSYNEQFF TGTGCCAGCAGTGACGTCGGGGGGTCCTACAATGAGCAGTTCTTC
NA TRBJ1-2 TRBV7-2 NA CASSLSGAINYGYTF TGTGCCAGCAGCTTATCTGGGGCCATAAACTATGGCTACACCTTC
NA TRBJ1-2 TRBV6-5 TRBD1 CASSPPDRGYGYTF TGTGCCAGCAGTCCACCGGACAGGGGCTATGGCTACACCTTC
NA TRBJ1-4 TRBV4-2 NA CASSQDERAGGEKLFF TGTGCCAGCAGCCAAGACGAACGGGCCGGGGGTGAAAAACTGTTTTTT
few TRBJ2-1 TRBV28 TRBD1 CASRTGGYNEQFF TGTGCCAGCAGGACAGGGGGGTACAATGAGCAGTTCTTC
once TRBJ2-5 TRBV29-1 NA CSAGRGLQETQYF TGCAGTGCCGGACGGGGTCTCCAAGAGACCCAGTACTTC
NA TRBJ2-1 TRBV27 NA CASSYQPGLNNEQFF TGTGCCAGCAGTTACCAGCCGGGGTTGAACAATGAGCAGTTCTTC
NA TRBJ2-7 TRBV7-9 NA CASSLGSPGLSYEQYF TGTGCCAGCAGCTTAGGTAGTCCAGGGCTCTCCTACGAGCAGTACTTC
NA TRBJ2-5 TRBV27 NA CASSYTRAAETQYF TGTGCCAGCAGTTATACCCGCGCTGCCGAGACCCAGTACTTC
NA TRBJ2-7 TRBV7-9 NA CSSSPSNRAYEQYF TGTTCCAGCAGCCCCTCGAACAGGGCCTACGAGCAGTACTTC
NA TRBJ2-2 TRBV7-8 TRBD1 CASSRRTGNTGELFF TGTGCCAGCAGCCGTAGGACAGGAAACACCGGGGAGCTGTTTTTT
NA TRBJ2-7 TRBV27 NA CASSARDHYEQYF TGTGCCAGCAGTGCCAGGGATCACTACGAGCAGTACTTC
NA TRBJ1-1 TRBV5-4 TRBD1 CASSSRQGMNTEAFF TGTGCCAGCAGCTCCAGACAGGGGATGAACACTGAAGCTTTCTTT
NA TRBJ2-1 TRBV7-2 TRBD2 CASSLVGRAGYNEQFF TGTGCCAGCAGCTTAGTCGGGCGAGCGGGGTACAATGAGCAGTTCTTC
NA TRBJ2-1 TRBV6-6 TRBD1 CASSYPRTGSGSLQFF TGTGCCAGCAGTTACCCTCGGACAGGTTCGGGGAGTTTACAGTTCTTC
NA TRBJ1-1 TRBV30 NA CAWATGTNEAFF TGTGCCTGGGCTACCGGGACTAATGAAGCTTTCTTT
NA TRBJ1-2 TRBV18 NA CASSGLVLVDGYTF TGTGCCAGCTCGGGACTCGTTCTTGTCGATGGCTACACCTTC
NA TRBJ2-7 TRBV6-5 NA CASSYDRQLSYEQYF TGTGCCAGCAGTTACGACCGACAGCTCTCCTACGAGCAGTACTTC
NA TRBJ1-2 TRBV11-2 TRBD1 CASSRQGGYGYTF TGTGCCAGCAGCCGACAGGGAGGCTATGGCTACACCTTC
NA TRBJ1-4 TRBV5-1 TRBD1 CASSLTGGLTNEKLFF TGCGCCAGCAGCTTGACAGGGGGCCTAACTAATGAAAAACTGTTTTTT
few TRBJ1-2 TRBV7-2 NA CASSSRLTEFNYGYTF TGTGCCAGCAGCTCCCGGCTGACAGAATTTAACTATGGCTACACCTTC
NA TRBJ1-1 TRBV5-1 NA CASSLTGKNTEAFF TGCGCCAGCAGCTTGACAGGGAAGAACACTGAAGCTTTCTTT
NA TRBJ1-4 TRBV5-4 TRBD1 CASSFQGGGEKLFF TGTGCCAGCAGCTTTCAGGGGGGAGGTGAAAAACTGTTTTTT
NA TRBJ2-7 TRBV28 TRBD2 CASSLPISGRPSSYEQYF TGTGCCAGCAGTTTACCGATTAGCGGGAGGCCCAGCTCCTACGAGCAGTACTTC
NA TRBJ1-3 TRBV6-6 NA CASSYSARISGNTIYF TGTGCCAGCAGTTACTCTGCCAGGATCTCTGGAAACACCATATATTTT
NA TRBJ2-4 TRBV11-1 NA CASSLGAGLQYF TGTGCCAGCAGCTTAGGGGCGGGCCTCCAGTACTTC
NA TRBJ2-7 TRBV28 NA CASSYSQGLGRLHF TGTGCCAGCAGTTATTCCCAGGGCCTAGGGAGGTTGCACTTC
NA TRBJ2-5 TRBV25-1 NA CASSEERGRETQYF TGTGCCAGCAGTGAAGAACGGGGGAGGGAGACCCAGTACTTC
NA TRBJ2-2 TRBV5-6 TRBD1 CASTLGEGAPTGELFF TGTGCCAGCACCTTGGGTGAGGGGGCCCCCACCGGGGAGCTGTTTTTT
once TRBJ2-2 TRBV6-5 TRBD2 CASFLLADTGELFF TGTGCCAGCTTTTTGCTAGCGGACACCGGGGAGCTGTTTTTT